This TCR beta chain comes out of a study of blood T cell repertoires in COVID-19. Recruits, aged roughly 18 to 95 years, lived in 24 US areas. Participant-given clinical history determined each cohort assignment. Repertoires were generated with immunoSEQ multiplex PCR, while TCRdb's copy carries only in-frame clones and drops some. The profile covers under 200,000 clones, with around 89% appearing a single time and approximately 7% taken by the ten largest. Looked up from germline, CDR1 is LGHDT and CDR2 is YNNKEL (reference sequence). The CDR3 totals 14 residues. The junction had 8 bases not matched to a gene; V was cut back by 5 bases and J by 5 bases.

Sequencing was done on a sample of PBMCs or T cells enriched from blood (not recorded which). The rearrangement uses TRBV3-1 (or the pseudogene TRBV3-2) and TRBJ2-5; the match to TRBD1 covers 7 bases. This TCR derives from a woman between 50 and 59 years old who had recovered from COVID-19. Written as DNA, the CDR3 is TGTGCCAGCAGCAACCGACAGGGAAGGGAGACCCAGTACTTC. This encodes CASSNRQGRETQYF.